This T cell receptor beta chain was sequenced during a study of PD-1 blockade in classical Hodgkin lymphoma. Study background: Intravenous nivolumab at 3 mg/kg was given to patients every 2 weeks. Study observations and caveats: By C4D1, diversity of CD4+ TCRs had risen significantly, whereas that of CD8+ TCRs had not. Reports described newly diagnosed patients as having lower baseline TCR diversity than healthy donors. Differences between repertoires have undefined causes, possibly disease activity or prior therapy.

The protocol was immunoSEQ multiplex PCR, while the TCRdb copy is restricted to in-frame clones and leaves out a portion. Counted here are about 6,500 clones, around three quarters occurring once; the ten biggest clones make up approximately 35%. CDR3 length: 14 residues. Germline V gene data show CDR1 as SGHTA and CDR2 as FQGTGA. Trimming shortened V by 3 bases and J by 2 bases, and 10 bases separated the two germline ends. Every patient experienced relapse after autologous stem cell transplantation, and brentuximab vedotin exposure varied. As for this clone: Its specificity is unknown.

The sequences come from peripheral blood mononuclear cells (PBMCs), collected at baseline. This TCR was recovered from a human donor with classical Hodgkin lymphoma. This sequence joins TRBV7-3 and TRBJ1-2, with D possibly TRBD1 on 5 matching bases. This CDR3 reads CASSLGAGNYGYTF. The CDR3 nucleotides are TGTGCCAGCAGCTTGGGTGCAGGGAACTATGGCTACACCTTC.